These 21 T cell receptor beta chains came from one sample sequenced in a study of blood T cell repertoires in COVID-19. Measured with immunoSEQ multiplex PCR; TCRdb has only the in-frame clones, and not every one. The sample includes about 64,000 clones, 75% to 95% of them seen just once. The sequenced material came from peripheral blood. Receptor source: a woman older than 75 with active COVID-19.

This clone was seen just once. The chain couples TRBV6-5 to TRBJ1-2; D unclear. The length of the CDR3 is 12 residues. The germline V gene has CDR1 MNHEY and CDR2 SVGAGI. Trimming cost V 6 bases and J 4 bases, with 9 bases left between them. CDR3 in DNA: TGTGCCAGCAGCCCCGGGAGCTATGGCTACACCTTC. Translation gives CASSPGSYGYTF.

The chain combines TRBV2 with TRBJ2-7, with 10 bases aligning to TRBD1. CDR1 is SNHLY and CDR2 is FYNNEI in the germline V gene. V lost 6 bases to trimming and J lost 2 bases; unmatched junction nucleotides: 7. This CDR3 has 15 amino acids. In nucleotides, the CDR3 is TGTGCCAGCAGGGAAACCGGGACAGGGGCCTACGAGCAGTACTTC. Amino acid sequence: CASRETGTGAYEQYF.

The chain uses TRBV9 and TRBJ2-3; D is uncertain. Germline loops: CDR1 SGDLS, CDR2 YYNGEE. This CDR3 spans 13 amino acids. Trimming shortened V by 0 bases and J by 7 bases, and 9 bases separated the two germline ends. DNA of the CDR3: TGTGCCAGCAGCGTAGCTCTGGGCAATACGCAGTATTTT. Amino acids: CASSVALGNTQYF.

The gene calls are TRBV18 and TRBJ2-2; no reliable D call. V lost 4 bases to trimming and J lost 9 bases, with 18 bases between them. The germline V gene has CDR1 KGHSH and CDR2 LQKENI. The CDR3 runs to 15 residues. CDR3: CASSRSLRHPRELFF. CDR3 bases: TGTGCCAGCTCACGATCCTTGAGGCATCCCCGGGAGCTGTTTTTT.

The chain joins TRBV5-4 to TRBJ2-3, with D perhaps TRBD2 (5 bases). The CDR3 totals 14 residues. The V gene lost 0 bases and the J gene lost 6 bases, with 11 bases spanning the gap. Germline V gene lookup returns CDR1 SGHNT and CDR2 YYREEE (reference sequence). CDR3 residues: CASSLEDRRDTQYF. The DNA for the CDR3 is TGTGCCAGCAGCTTGGAGGACCGGAGGGATACGCAGTATTTT.

The chain employs TRBV24-1 and TRBJ2-1; TRBD2 is a possible D gene (8 bases). The V end was cut by 10 bases, the J end by 0 bases, with 24 bases between. This CDR3 comprises 18 residues. Germline V CDR1 and CDR2: KGHDR, SFDVKD. CDR3 protein: CATWTGASSGYSYNEQFF. DNA of the CDR3: TGTGCCACATGGACAGGAGCCTCTAGCGGGTACTCCTACAATGAGCAGTTCTTC.

The V gene is TRBV5-1, the J gene TRBJ1-2, with D perhaps matching TRBD1 (6 bases). CDR1 and CDR2 from the germline V gene are SGHRS and YFSETQ. The V end lost 0 bases, the J end lost 9 bases, and 9 bases lay between the germline ends. The CDR3 covers 12 residues. The CDR3 sequence: CASSLAGDSYTF. The CDR3 DNA sequence: TGCGCCAGCAGCTTGGCAGGGGATAGCTACACCTTC.

J is TRBJ2-3 and V is TRBV10-1; TRBD1 aligns across 7 bases. The trim removed 4 bases at V and 2 bases at J, leaving 3 bases unmatched. The length of the CDR3 is 14 residues. Germline assignment: CDR1 WNHNN and CDR2 SYGVQD (reference sequence). The CDR3 here is CASSAGTVTDTQYF. In DNA, the CDR3 is TGCGCCAGCAGTGCTGGGACAGTCACAGATACGCAGTATTTT.

The chain carries TRBV19 and TRBJ1-6; D not resolved. Trimming took off 0 bases at V and 7 bases at J, with 7 bases between the two ends. The CDR3 runs to 14 residues. Germline V gene sequence: CDR1 LNHDA, CDR2 SQIVND (reference sequence). The CDR3 region has the DNA TGTGCCAGTAGTATAGAACAGATAAATTCACCCCTCCACTTT. Its protein product is CASSIEQINSPLHF. The variable domain in full, completed from reference TRBV19 and TRBJ1-6, reads DGGITQSPKYLFRKEGQNVTLSCEQNLNHDAMYWYRQDPGQGLRLIYYSQIVNDFQKGDIAEGYSVSREKKESFPLTVTSAQKNPTAFYLCASSIEQINSPLHFGNGTRLTVT.

The genes are TRBV5-1 and TRBJ2-6, with 9 bases lining up with TRBD1. CDR3 length: 17 amino acids. Trimming cost V 2 bases and J 2 bases; bases outside gene matches: 5. CDR1 SGHRS and CDR2 YFSETQ come from the germline V gene. The CDR3: CASSLWTGAAGANVLTF. For the CDR3, the DNA is TGCGCCAGCAGCTTATGGACAGGGGCGGCTGGGGCCAACGTCCTGACTTTC.

The chain is built from TRBV5-1 and TRBJ2-1; 12 nucleotides line up with TRBD2. The CDR3 loop spans 17 amino acids. Germline trimming cut 1 base from V and 7 bases from J; bases unmatched to any gene: 9. Germline CDR1 and CDR2: SGHRS and YFSETQ. CDR3 sequence reads: CASSLQGLAGGGNEQFF. DNA for the CDR3: TGCGCCAGCAGCTTGCAGGGCCTAGCGGGAGGGGGTAATGAGCAGTTCTTC.

The chain joins TRBV7-8 to TRBJ2-3; tentative D call: TRBD2 (5 bases). Germline assignment: CDR1 SGHVS and CDR2 FQNEAQ. The CDR3 has 17 amino acids. Trimming took off 7 bases at V and 2 bases at J, with 22 bases between the two ends. The CDR3 nucleotides are TGTGCCAGCATCTCAAACCGGGTCTCGGGGATCACAGATACGCAGTATTTT. This codes for CASISNRVSGITDTQYF.

This chain links TRBV20-1 with TRBJ2-5; 10 bases fit TRBD2. The CDR3 length is 16 residues. The J segment lost 5 bases and the V segment lost 3 bases, leaving 12 bases of the junction unmatched. Germline loops: CDR1 DFQATT, CDR2 SNEGSKA (reference sequence). The CDR3 sequence is CSASSPAGGRRETQYF. Written as DNA, the CDR3 is TGCAGTGCTAGTTCCCCAGCGGGGGGGCGGCGGGAGACCCAGTACTTC.

The V gene is TRBV2, the J gene TRBJ1-6; D ambiguous. V dropped 4 bases and J dropped 9 bases, with 7 bases sitting between them. This CDR3 is built from 12 residues. Germline V gene sequence: CDR1 SNHLY, CDR2 FYNNEI. The CDR3 coding sequence is TGTGCCAGCAGTGGCACCAGTTCACCCCTCCACTTT. Its protein product is CASSGTSSPLHF.

The V call is TRBV4-1, the J call TRBJ2-7; a weak D match, TRBD1 (5 bases). The length of the CDR3 is 12 residues. V was shortened by 1 base and J by 6 bases, with 7 bases between the two germline ends. CDR1 and CDR2 from the germline V gene are MGHRA and YSYEKL. The CDR3 protein is CASSQGQFEQYF. For the CDR3, the DNA is TGCGCCAGCAGCCAAGGACAGTTCGAGCAGTACTTC.

Here the CDR3 reads CASSYGTSGGRRKFF. CDR3 DNA sequence: TGTGCCAGCAGTTACGGGACTAGCGGGGGGCGTCGTAAGTTCTTC. This chain joins TRBV6-5 and TRBJ2-1; 15 positions match TRBD2. Germline values: CDR1 MNHEY, CDR2 SVGAGI. The CDR3 consists of 15 residues. J was trimmed by 14 bases and V by 2 bases; bases with no gene match: 7.

The chain uses TRBV6-5 and TRBJ2-7; 8 nucleotides line up with TRBD1. V gave up 6 bases and J gave up 0 bases; unmatched junction bases: 1. The CDR3 runs 13 residues. In germline, CDR1 is MNHEY, CDR2 SVGAGI. The CDR3 is CASRGQVSYEQYV. CDR3 DNA sequence: TGTGCCAGCAGGGGACAGGTCTCCTACGAGCAGTACGTC.

The chain is built from TRBV27 and TRBJ2-1, with TRBD2 identical over 7 bases. Trimming cost V 2 bases and J 5 bases; bases outside gene matches: 3. The length of the CDR3 is 14 residues. The germline V gene has CDR1 MNHEY and CDR2 SMNVEV (reference sequence). The CDR3 region is CASSLLAVNNEQFF. The CDR3 nucleotides read TGTGCCAGCAGTTTACTAGCGGTCAACAATGAGCAGTTCTTC.

The chain uses TRBV5-1 and TRBJ1-3; unclear D gene. Germline V gene sequence: CDR1 SGHRS, CDR2 YFSETQ. The CDR3 runs 16 residues. V gave up 0 bases and J gave up 4 bases, with 14 bases separating them. This chain's CDR3 is CASSLAGIDLGNTIYF. CDR3 nucleotides: TGCGCCAGCAGCTTGGCCGGGATTGACCTCGGAAACACCATATATTTT.

The rearrangement uses TRBV5-4 and TRBJ2-5; 8 nucleotides align to TRBD1. The CDR3 sequence is 16 residues long. J lost 0 bases, V lost 3 bases, and 7 bases had no gene match. The germline gives CDR1 SGHNT, CDR2 YYREEE (reference sequence). This CDR3 reads CASSSGRDRHQETQYF. Written as DNA, the CDR3 is TGTGCCAGCAGCTCGGGCCGGGACAGGCACCAAGAGACCCAGTACTTC. The whole variable domain, filled in from reference TRBV5-4 and TRBJ2-5, reads ETGVTQSPTHLIKTRGQQVTLRCSSQSGHNTVSWYQQALGQGPQFIFQYYREEENGRGNFPPRFSGLQFPNYSSELNVNALELDDSALYLCASSSGRDRHQETQYFGPGTRLLVL.

The chain links TRBV3-1 (or the pseudogene TRBV3-2) to TRBJ2-2, with TRBD1 identical over 9 bases. The CDR3 has 19 amino acids. Germline V gives CDR1 LGHDT, CDR2 YNNKEL (reference sequence). The V gene end was trimmed by 4 bases and the J gene end by 3 bases; junction bases not matched to a gene: 15. CDR3 nucleotide sequence: TGTGCCAGCAGCCCGCACAGGGGGCGCGTGGTCGTGGACACCGGGGAGCTGTTTTTT. It translates to CASSPHRGRVVVDTGELFF.